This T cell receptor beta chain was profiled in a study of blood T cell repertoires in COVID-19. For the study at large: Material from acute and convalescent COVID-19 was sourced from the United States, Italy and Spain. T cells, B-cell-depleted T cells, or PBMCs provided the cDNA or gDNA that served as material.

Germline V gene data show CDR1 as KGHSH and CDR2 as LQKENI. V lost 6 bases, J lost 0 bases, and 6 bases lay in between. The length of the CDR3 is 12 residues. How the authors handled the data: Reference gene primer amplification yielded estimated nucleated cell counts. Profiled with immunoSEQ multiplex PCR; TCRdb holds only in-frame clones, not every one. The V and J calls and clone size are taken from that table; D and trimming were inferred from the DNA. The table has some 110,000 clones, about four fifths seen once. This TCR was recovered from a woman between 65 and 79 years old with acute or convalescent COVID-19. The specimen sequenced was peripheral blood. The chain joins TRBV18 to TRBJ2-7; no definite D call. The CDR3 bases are TGTGCCAGCTCCCGAGACTCCTACGAGCAGTACTTC. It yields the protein CASSRDSYEQYF. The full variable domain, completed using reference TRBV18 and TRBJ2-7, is NAGVMQNPRHLVRRRGQEARLRCSPMKGHSHVYWYRQLPEEGLKFMVYLQKENIIDESGMPKERFSAEFPKEGPSILRIQQVVRGDSAAYFCASSRDSYEQYFGPGTRLTVT.